This T cell receptor (beta chain) came from a study of shared clonotypes between healthy human individuals (dated by TCRdb to 2019 to 2021). General notes on the study: The cohort comprised a couple of women and a few men aged 18 to 49 years. For each donor, three plates each were used for CD4 naive and CD4 memory, two plates were used for CD8 naive, and one plate was used for CD8 memory. To estimate repertoire size and how much clonotype sharing occurs between individuals, the study deeply sequenced the blood TCR repertoires of five healthy adults. Libraries were prepared and TCR repertoires were sequenced by different laboratories using diverse techniques, in order to increase sequencing depth and limit assay-specific biases. Between about 0.85 and 10 billion PBMCs per donor were obtained by leukapheresis.

About this clone itself: There is no known antigen for this receptor. Base qualities are not at hand, and no much larger clone is one base apart.

CD8 naive samples consisted of CD45RO-negative cells that were positively selected for CCR7, yielding a CD45RA+CCR7+ population without TemRA cells. Healthy HIV-negative adults with no recently reported acute infections or vaccinations were included as donors. Every donor was a Caucasian adult living in Nashville, Tennessee, USA. Blood was collected by leukapheresis, and PBMCs were isolated by Ficoll-Histopaque density gradient centrifugation and then cryopreserved in liquid nitrogen vapor phase. Analytical flow cytometry was used to check the purity and quantity of every magnetically sorted T cell population. Genomic DNA was isolated from each sorted fraction and quantified by UV absorbance on a Nanodrop 2000c. Using the deep immunoSEQ assay, TCR CDR3 regions were amplified from genomic DNA by multiplex PCR. Extracted genomic DNA from each cell subset was distributed evenly across all wells of several immunoSEQ 96-well plates, and each plate was treated as a replicate. For sorted subsets, each replicate PCR was loaded with around 220 ng genomic DNA, equivalent to 30,000 or so T cell genomes. Purified libraries were quantified with a Qubit 3.0 fluorometer, sized on a Bioanalyzer 2100, and re-quantified with the KAPA Library Quantification kit. Every immunoSEQ 96-well plate was sequenced on a separate single-read 150-cycle Illumina NextSeq 550 flow cell. Regarding the original processing steps: Because the immunoSEQ output included only junctional sequences and no quality scores, the filtering could not be the same as the filtering used for full-length reads. To assign V/J genes and CDR3, sequences were annotated using PyIR, a Python wrapper for IgBLAST v1.9, with IMGT germline references. Any read was removed if the V/J assignment was weak (E-value above 1e-6), the CDR3 was missing, or the read contained stop codons, out-of-frame junctions, or ambiguous translated residues. V3J clonotypes were defined as sequences sharing the same inferred V gene, J gene, and CDR3 amino acid sequence. To compute the percentage overlap between repertoires, the number of shared unique clonotypes was divided by the size of the smaller repertoire. Richness of each repertoire was evaluated using RTK rarefaction, the Chao1 estimator, and Recon v2.1 estimates of unobserved clonotypes. OLGA was used to compute generation probabilities for all TCRbeta clonotypes that the gDNA method yielded from a handful of donors. TCRdb carries this immuneACCESS record with in-frame sequences only. Its versions omit some clonotypes, under half of them owing to an unresolved V gene in the studies checked, with the rest unexplained. V and J calls plus clone size are reproduced from that table; the DNA served to infer D and trimming. Present in this sample are 550,000 to 600,000 clones, 95% to 98% of which were seen just once. 0.3% to 0.35% of the sample lies in the top ten.

Study-wide conclusions, independent of this receptor: Sampling was restricted to blood, and TCR repertoires in tissue are likely to differ from TCR repertoires in blood. Compared with non-shared clonotypes, clonotypes shared by all four sorted-subset donors had higher generation probabilities. Even with the large sequencing depth, rarefaction of the sorted-subset datasets indicated that sequencing was incomplete. Larger estimated clonotype richness was generally found for naive subsets than for memory subsets. The genetic and exposure-history diversity represented was limited by the small number of donors. Across four donors, about 4.5% of naive CD4, approximately 4% of naive CD8, roughly 2.2% of memory CD4, and roughly 0.4% of memory CD8 clonotypes were shared. Pairwise subsampling indicated that sequencing depth was expected to affect the degree of clonotype sharing among donors.

The sequencing input was naive CD8+ T cells sorted from blood. The sample's cell subset or site label, decoded: CD45RA+CCR7+. This sequence originates from a man aged 25 to 40 in good health.

The CDR3 in this case is CASSLGLAGEGTYNEQFF. The DNA sequence is given as TGTGCCAGCAGCTTGGGACTAGCGGGAGAGGGCACCTACAATGAGCAGTTCTTC. Here the chain combines TRBV7-2 and TRBJ2-1, with 14 central nucleotides matching TRBD2. The CDR3 numbers 18 residues from cysteine through phenylalanine. CDR3 DNA is the only sequence kept; it has 54 bases, read in frame from the first base. V lost 3 bases and J lost 2 bases, and the count of bases not matched to a germline gene is 6. Reading the germline V gene gives CDR1 SGHTA and CDR2 FQGNSA.